What follows is one T cell receptor (beta chain) and its context. This sample was taken from a study of blood T cell repertoires in COVID-19. On the study more broadly: Sources were T cells, B-cell-depleted T cells, or PBMCs; the material itself was cDNA or gDNA.

The germline V gene encodes CDR1 SGHRS and CDR2 YFSETQ. This CDR3 has 15 amino acids. After removal of 2 bases from V and 2 bases from J, the junction contained 5 bases not matched to a gene. TCRdb's copy holds only in-frame clones and misses some; the assay was immunoSEQ multiplex PCR. The repertoire has about 280,000 clones, 85% of them found once; the top ten carry around 5.5%. V and J are TRBV5-1 and TRBJ2-3; 7 bases agree with TRBD1. The receptor was isolated from a man in his fifties with active or convalescent COVID-19. Sequenced sample: peripheral blood. The CDR3 DNA is TGCGCCAGCAGCTTACAGGGGCCCTCCACAGATACGCAGTATTTT. As protein: CASSLQGPSTDTQYF.